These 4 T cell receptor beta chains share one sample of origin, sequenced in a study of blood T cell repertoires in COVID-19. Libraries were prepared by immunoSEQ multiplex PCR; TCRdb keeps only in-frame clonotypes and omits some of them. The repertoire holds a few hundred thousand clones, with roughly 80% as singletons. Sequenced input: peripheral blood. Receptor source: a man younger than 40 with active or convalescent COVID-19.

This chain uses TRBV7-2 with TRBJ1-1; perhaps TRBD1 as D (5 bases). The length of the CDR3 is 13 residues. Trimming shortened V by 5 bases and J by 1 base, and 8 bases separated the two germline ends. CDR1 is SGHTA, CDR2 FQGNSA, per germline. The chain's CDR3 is CASSRQTNTEAFF. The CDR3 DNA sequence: TGTGCCAGCAGCCGACAGACGAACACTGAAGCTTTCTTT.

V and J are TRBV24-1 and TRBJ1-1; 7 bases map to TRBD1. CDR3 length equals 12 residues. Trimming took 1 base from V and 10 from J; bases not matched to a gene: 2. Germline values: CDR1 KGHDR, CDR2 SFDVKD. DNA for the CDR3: TGTGCCACCAGTGATTTTACAGGGGTAGCTTTCTTT. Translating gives CATSDFTGVAFF.

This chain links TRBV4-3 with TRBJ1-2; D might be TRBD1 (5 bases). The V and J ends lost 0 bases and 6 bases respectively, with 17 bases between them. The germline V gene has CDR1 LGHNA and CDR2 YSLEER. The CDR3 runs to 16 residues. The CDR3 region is CASSQDLTVEGHGYTF. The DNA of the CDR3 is TGCGCCAGCAGCCAAGATTTGACAGTTGAAGGCCATGGCTACACCTTC.

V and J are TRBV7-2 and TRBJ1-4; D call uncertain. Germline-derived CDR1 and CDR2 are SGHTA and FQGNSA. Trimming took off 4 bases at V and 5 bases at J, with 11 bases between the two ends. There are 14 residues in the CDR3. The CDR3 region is CASSSYLRNEKLFF. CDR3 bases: TGTGCCAGCAGCTCGTACCTGCGGAATGAAAAACTGTTTTTT.